The rows below give T cell receptor beta chains drawn from one sample of a study of vaccination effects on CD4 cells after COVID-19. Profiling relied on immunoSEQ multiplex PCR, and the TCRdb table lists in-frame clones only, not all of them. This table has over 45,000 clones, about 74% appearing once. These TCRs are of unknown antigen specificity. The sample here was CD4+ T cells from PBMCs cultured without peptide, taken before COVID-19 vaccination. These receptors were taken from a human donor who received a COVID-19 vaccine. The CDR3 runs from the conserved cysteine through the conserved F or W. The D gene is left open where the match is weak. Expanded clones are given a class, and other clones once, few, many or no size at all.

v_gene	d_gene	j_gene	abundance	CDR3nt	CDR3aa
TRBV19	TRBD1	TRBJ1-5	NA	TGTGCCAGTACCCGACAGGGAGGCAATCAGCCCCAGCATTTT	CASTRQGGNQPQHF
TRBV5-4	NA	TRBJ2-5	once	TGTGCCAGCAGCTTAAGGGGCGGACAAGAGACCCAGTACTTC	CASSLRGGQETQYF
TRBV7-9	TRBD2	TRBJ2-5	NA	TGTGCCAGCAGCATCCCGACTAGCTCGAGGGAGACCCAGTACTTC	CASSIPTSSRETQYF
TRBV19	NA	TRBJ2-4	NA	TGTGCCAGTAGTATGGGGAGTGTATTGGGACTCGGAGTGGACATTCAGTACTTC	CASSMGSVLGLGVDIQYF
TRBV28	TRBD2	TRBJ2-1	NA	TGTGCCAGCAGTCAGACTAGCGGGCTAAACAATGAGCAGTTCTTC	CASSQTSGLNNEQFF
TRBV7-2	TRBD1	TRBJ2-1	few	TGTGCCAGCAGCTTACAGGCAGGGGGCCACAATGAGCAGTTCTTC	CASSLQAGGHNEQFF
TRBV7-2	NA	TRBJ1-2	NA	TGTGCCAGCAGCTTAGTAGAAACAGGCCTTGGCTATGGCTACACCTTC	CASSLVETGLGYGYTF
TRBV7-8	NA	TRBJ2-5	once	TGTGCCAGCAGCTCTTACCGGGTCCCCAGCGGGACCCAGTACTTC	CASSSYRVPSGTQYF
TRBV6-2/TRBV6-3	TRBD1	TRBJ1-1	NA	TGTGCCAGCAGTTACGGACAGGTTGAAGCTTTCTTT	CASSYGQVEAFF
TRBV6-4	TRBD1	TRBJ2-3	NA	TGTGCCAGCAGGGCGGACAGGGGATCAGATACGCAGTATTTT	CASRADRGSDTQYF
TRBV19	NA	TRBJ1-1	NA	TGTGCCACTAACAAAGTGGGGGGACGGACTGAAGCTTTCTTT	CATNKVGGRTEAFF
TRBV6-4	TRBD2	TRBJ2-3	NA	TGTGCCAGCAGAACTAGCGTAAGCACAGATACGCAGTATTTT	CASRTSVSTDTQYF
TRBV19	NA	TRBJ2-6	NA	TGTGCCAGTAGCGTTCAGGGCACAGGGGCCAACGTCCTGACTTTC	CASSVQGTGANVLTF
TRBV6-1	NA	TRBJ1-2	NA	TGTGCCAGCAGTGAAGTGCGGGGCTACACCTTC	CASSEVRGYTF
TRBV30	NA	TRBJ1-5	NA	TGTGCCTGGAGTCTCGGGAAAAGGCAGCCCCAGCATTTT	CAWSLGKRQPQHF
TRBV3-1/TRBV3-2	TRBD2	TRBJ2-3	NA	TGTGCCAGCAGCCCGGGACTAGCGGGGCGGGGAGATACGCAGTATTTT	CASSPGLAGRGDTQYF
TRBV5-6	NA	TRBJ2-3	NA	TGTGCCAGCAGCTTAATGGATAAATCCACAGATACGCAGTATTTT	CASSLMDKSTDTQYF
TRBV19	NA	TRBJ1-3	NA	TGTGCCAGTAGGACTGACGGAATCGGAAACACCATATATTTT	CASRTDGIGNTIYF
TRBV24-1	TRBD2	TRBJ2-3	NA	TGTGCCACCAGTGATTCATCGGGCGGGGGACGAACTGATACGCAGTATTTT	CATSDSSGGGRTDTQYF
TRBV18	NA	TRBJ2-1	once	TGTGCCAGCTCACCCAATCCGGGAGACCAAAATGAGCAGTTCTTC	CASSPNPGDQNEQFF